The clone carrying this T cell receptor beta chain was counted a few times. Its antigen is as yet unknown. Each CDR3 protein is one row after TCRdb ran MiXCR on the 5' RACE reads. The repertoire holds just over 450,000 distinct CDR3 sequences, with 13% to 15% as singletons. This sample stems from a study of identical twins. Study-level findings and limits: Low generation probability was overrepresented in out-of-frame alpha sequences shared by twins.

Healthy Caucasians were all of the donors. Deletions cut 1 base from V and 2 bases from J, with 12 bases between. The length of the CDR3 is 15 residues. Germline CDR1 is SGHRS and CDR2 is YFSETQ. These data were likewise used in another study, on yellow fever vaccine responses in identical twins. That source notes: In identical twins, vaccine T cell responses appeared partly shared and partly individual.

The gene calls are TRBV5-1 and TRBJ2-5; weak D call: TRBD2 (6 bases). The source material was CD4+ T cells sorted from blood. The source of this sequence is a woman aged 18-35 years in good health. CDR3 sequence: CASSLLGTLQETQYF. CDR3 in DNA: TGCGCCAGCAGCTTGTTAGGGACTTTACAAGAGACCCAGTACTTC. Using reference TRBV5-1 and TRBJ2-5 for the parts outside the CDR3, the full variable domain is KAGVTQTPRYLIKTRGQQVTLSCSPISGHRSVSWYQQTPGQGLQFLFEYFSETQRNKGNFPGRFSGRQFSNSRSEMNVSTLELGDSALYLCASSLLGTLQETQYFGPGTRLLVL.